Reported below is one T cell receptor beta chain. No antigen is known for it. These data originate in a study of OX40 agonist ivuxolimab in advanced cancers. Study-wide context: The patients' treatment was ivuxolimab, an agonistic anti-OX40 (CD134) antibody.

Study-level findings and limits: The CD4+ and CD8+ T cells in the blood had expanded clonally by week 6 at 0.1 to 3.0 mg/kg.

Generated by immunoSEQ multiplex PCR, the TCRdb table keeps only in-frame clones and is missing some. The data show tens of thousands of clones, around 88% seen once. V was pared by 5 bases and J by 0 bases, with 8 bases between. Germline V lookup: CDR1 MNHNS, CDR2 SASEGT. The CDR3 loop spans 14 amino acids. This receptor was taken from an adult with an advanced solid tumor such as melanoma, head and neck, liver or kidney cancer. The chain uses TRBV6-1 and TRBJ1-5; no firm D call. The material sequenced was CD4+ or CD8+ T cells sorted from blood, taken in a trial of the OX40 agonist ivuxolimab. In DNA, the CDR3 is TGTGCCAGCAGTTTAGATATTAGCAATCAGCCCCAGCATTTT. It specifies CASSLDISNQPQHF.